This T cell receptor beta chain emerged from a study of CD8+CD57+ T cells in acquired aplastic anemia. Study as a whole: DNA per sorted CD4+ or CD8+ sample ranged about 0.18 to 30 ug, averaging 3.2 ug.

Points on this clonotype: Its specificity is not known.

Overall study results and limits: The study identified almost 30 CD8+ CDR3 sequences shared by patients and controls.

Genomic DNA acted as the template from which TCR beta VDJ combination and CDR3 sequence profiling were carried out. TCRdb analysed the reads with MiXCR anew, one entry per CDR3 protein. The sample records hundreds of thousands of distinct CDR3 sequences, about half being singletons. Germline CDR1 and CDR2: SNHLY and FYNNEI. CDR3 length equals 15 residues. V was pared by 3 bases and J by 6 bases, with 12 bases between. The sequenced patients had an expansion of CD8+CD57+ cells seen by flow cytometry. With no exception, the patients had severe acquired aplastic anemia. This receptor was taken from a human donor with aplastic anemia. This rearrangement joins TRBV2 to TRBJ1-6; D possibly corresponds to TRBD1 (5 bases). The source material was sorted CD4+, CD8+, or CD8+CD57+ T cells (not recorded which) from PBMCs. The DNA of the CDR3 is TGTGCCAGCAGTGAGCATCCGGGGACTAATTCACCCCTCCACTTT. Protein product: CASSEHPGTNSPLHF.